These 10 T cell receptor beta chains originate from one sample sequenced in a study of OX40 agonist ivuxolimab in advanced cancers. The protocol was immunoSEQ multiplex PCR, while the TCRdb copy is restricted to in-frame clones and leaves out a portion. The data hold about 61,000 clones, with around 92% observed a single time. Material: CD4+ or CD8+ T cells sorted from blood, obtained in a trial of the OX40 agonist ivuxolimab. The receptors shown here come from an adult with an advanced solid tumor such as melanoma, head and neck, liver or kidney cancer.

The chain has TRBV27 and TRBJ2-5; D gene ambiguous. The CDR3 spans 14 residues. V dropped 4 bases and J dropped 5 bases, with 14 bases sitting between them. The V gene's germline CDR1 is MNHEY and CDR2 SMNVEV (reference sequence). The CDR3 nucleotides are TGTGCCAGCAGTTCCACACCCTATTCGGAGACCCAGTACTTC. Amino acid sequence: CASSSTPYSETQYF.

In its sample, this clone was seen a few times. A read error may account for a junction end that differs from germline. The chain couples TRBV7-9 to TRBJ1-4, with no clear D. CDR3 length: 12 amino acids. Germline lookup yields CDR1 SEHNR and CDR2 FQNEAQ (reference sequence). CDR3 DNA: TGTGCCAGCAGCTCAAATGACATTATTATGCTTTTT. It codes for CASSSNDIIMLF.

V usage is TRBV5-1 and J usage is TRBJ2-7; the match to TRBD1 covers 7 bases. Per germline, CDR1 SGHRS and CDR2 YFSETQ. The CDR3 length is 16 residues. After removal of 6 bases from V and 9 bases from J, the junction contained 21 bases not matched to a gene. CDR3 region: CASTLGQAAPHSVQYV. The CDR3 DNA sequence: TGCGCCAGCACCTTAGGACAGGCGGCCCCCCATTCTGTGCAGTACGTC.

This rearrangement joins TRBV28 to TRBJ1-3, with D maybe TRBD1 (5 bases). Germline V CDR1 and CDR2: MDHEN, SYDVKM. V was shortened by 3 bases and J by 4 bases, with 10 bases between the two germline ends. The CDR3 length is 14 residues. The CDR3 DNA reads TGTGCCAGCAGTTTTGGAGGACAAGGAAACACCATATATTTT. Translating gives CASSFGGQGNTIYF.

The V gene is TRBV5-1, the J gene TRBJ1-4, with TRBD1 as a possible D gene (6 bases). The CDR3 runs to 14 residues. Germline CDR1 reads SGHRS; CDR2 reads YFSETQ. V shed 0 bases and J shed 8 bases, with 11 bases lying between them. The chain's CDR3 is CASSLAGVSEKLFF. CDR3 sequence (DNA): TGCGCCAGCAGCTTGGCAGGGGTTAGCGAAAAACTGTTTTTT.

The gene calls are TRBV20-1 and TRBJ2-1; D not resolved. Germline loops: CDR1 DFQATT, CDR2 SNEGSKA (reference sequence). V lost 1 base to trimming and J lost 14 bases, with 12 bases between them. The CDR3 sequence is 11 residues long. The CDR3 DNA is TGCAGTGCTAGAGTGGATTCTCTGGAGTTCTTC. It specifies CSARVDSLEFF.

The V and J genes are TRBV18 and TRBJ1-5; tentatively, D is TRBD1 (6 bases). Trimming took off 3 bases at V and 7 bases at J, with 7 bases between the two ends. The germline CDR1 and CDR2 sequences are KGHSH and LQKENI. CDR3 size: 12 residues. The CDR3 loop reads CASSPTGQPQHF. The CDR3 coding sequence is TGTGCCAGCTCACCGACAGGCCAGCCCCAGCATTTT.

In its sample, this clone was seen once. This specimen includes other DNA sequences encoding the same CDR3. The chain combines TRBV30 with TRBJ1-5; 7 positions match TRBD1. With 5 bases clipped from V and 4 bases from J, the junction kept 5 bases outside the gene matches. This CDR3 comprises 13 residues. Germline loops: CDR1 GTSNPN, CDR2 SVGIG (reference sequence). The CDR3 region has the DNA TGTGCCTGGGCCGGGACAGCGAATCAGCCCCAGCATTTT. It specifies CAWAGTANQPQHF.

The genes are TRBV28 and TRBJ1-5; D gene unclear. Germline V CDR1 and CDR2: MDHEN, SYDVKM. CDR3 length equals 14 residues. V was cut by 2 bases and J by 5 bases, with 10 bases left in between. Written as DNA, the CDR3 is TGTGCCAGCAGTTTAGTGGCGGCCGATCAGCCCCAGCATTTT. Protein product: CASSLVAADQPQHF.

This clone was recorded once. The chain couples TRBV6-5 to TRBJ2-7; tentative D call: TRBD2 (5 bases). The CDR3 has 13 residues. Trimming cost V 0 bases and J 6 bases, with 9 bases left between them. The germline CDR1 and CDR2 sequences are MNHEY and SVGAGI. The CDR3 sequence is CASSYSGLTEQYF. CDR3 nucleotides: TGTGCCAGCAGTTACTCAGGACTTACCGAGCAGTACTTC.